Described below is a single T cell receptor beta chain sequence and its context. Its antigen is unknown. Here immunoSEQ multiplex PCR was the method, and the copy in TCRdb shows in-frame clones only, minus some. Here the sample spans approximately 32,000 clones, roughly 71% being singletons. These data originate in a study of STAT5B mutations in CD4+ large granular lymphocyte leukemia. V was trimmed by 3 bases and J by 6 bases, leaving 13 bases between them. CDR3 length: 13 amino acids. Germline V CDR1 and CDR2: SGHRS, YFSETQ. Findings of the study overall: CD4-sorted patient repertoires seemed more clonal than healthy CD4+ repertoires.

Sample: CD4+ T cells from blood buffy coats. The chain uses TRBV5-1 and TRBJ2-7; D is unclear. This sequence originates from a human donor in good health. The DNA for the CDR3 is TGCGCCAGCAGCTCAAATGCAGTGGGCGAGCAGTACTTC. Protein: CASSSNAVGEQYF.